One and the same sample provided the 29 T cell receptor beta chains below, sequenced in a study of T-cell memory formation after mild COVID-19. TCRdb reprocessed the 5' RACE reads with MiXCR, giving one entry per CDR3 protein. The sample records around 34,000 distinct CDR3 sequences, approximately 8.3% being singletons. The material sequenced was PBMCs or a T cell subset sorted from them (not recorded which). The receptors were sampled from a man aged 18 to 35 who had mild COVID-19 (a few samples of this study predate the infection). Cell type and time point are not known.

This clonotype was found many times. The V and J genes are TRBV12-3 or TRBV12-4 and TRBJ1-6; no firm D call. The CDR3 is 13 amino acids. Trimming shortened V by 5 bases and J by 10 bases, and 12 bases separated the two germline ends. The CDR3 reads CASSLSWESPLHF. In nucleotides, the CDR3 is TGTGCCAGCAGTCTCTCCTGGGAGTCACCCCTCCACTTT.

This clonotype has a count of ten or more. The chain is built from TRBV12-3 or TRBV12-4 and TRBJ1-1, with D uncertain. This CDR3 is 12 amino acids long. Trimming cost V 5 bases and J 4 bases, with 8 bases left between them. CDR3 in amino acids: CASSPLGTEAFF. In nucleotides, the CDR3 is TGTGCCAGCAGTCCCTTGGGCACTGAAGCTTTCTTT.

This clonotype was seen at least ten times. This chain's CDR3 is CASSFSPSGEYEQYV. The CDR3 region has the DNA TGTGCCAGCAGCTTTAGCCCTAGCGGGGAATACGAGCAGTACGTC. The genes are TRBV7-2 and TRBJ2-7, with 9 positions matching TRBD2. The CDR3 spans 15 residues. In germline, CDR1 is SGHTA, CDR2 FQGNSA. The V segment lost 3 bases and the J segment 4 bases; nucleotides outside the gene matches: 7.

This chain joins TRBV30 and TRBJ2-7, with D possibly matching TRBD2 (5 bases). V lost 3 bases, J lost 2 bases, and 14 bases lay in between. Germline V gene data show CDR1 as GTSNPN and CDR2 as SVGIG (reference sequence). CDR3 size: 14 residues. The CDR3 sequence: CAWSPPLAPYEQYF. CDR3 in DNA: TGTGCCTGGAGCCCCCCCCTAGCTCCCTACGAGCAGTACTTC.

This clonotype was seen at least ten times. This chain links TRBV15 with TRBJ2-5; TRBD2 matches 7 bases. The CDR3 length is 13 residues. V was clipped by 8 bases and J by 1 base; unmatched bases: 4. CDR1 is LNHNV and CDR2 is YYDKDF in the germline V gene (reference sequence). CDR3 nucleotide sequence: TGTGCCACCGGGGGGGGAATCCAAGAGACCCAGTACTTC. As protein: CATGGGIQETQYF.

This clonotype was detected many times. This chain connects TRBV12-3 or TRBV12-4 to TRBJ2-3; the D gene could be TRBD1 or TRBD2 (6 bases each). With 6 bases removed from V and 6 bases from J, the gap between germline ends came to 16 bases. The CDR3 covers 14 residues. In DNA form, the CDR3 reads TGTGCCAGCAGCCTCGGGGGCCCCATGGATACGCAGTATTTT. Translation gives CASSLGGPMDTQYF.

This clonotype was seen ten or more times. The CDR3 spells CASSATGLRDTQYF. CDR3 coding DNA: TGTGCCAGCAGTGCAACAGGGCTCCGAGATACGCAGTATTTT. V gene TRBV2 combines with J gene TRBJ2-3, with TRBD1 as a possible D gene (6 bases). Germline V gene lookup returns CDR1 SNHLY and CDR2 FYNNEI. The V end was cut by 4 bases, the J end by 5 bases, with 13 bases between. CDR3 size: 14 residues.

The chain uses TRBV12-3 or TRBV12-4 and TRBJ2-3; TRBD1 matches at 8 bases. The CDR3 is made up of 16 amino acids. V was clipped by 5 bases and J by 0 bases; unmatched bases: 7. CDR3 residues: CASSQGAALSTDTQYF. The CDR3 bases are TGTGCCAGCAGTCAGGGGGCCGCGTTAAGCACAGATACGCAGTATTTT.

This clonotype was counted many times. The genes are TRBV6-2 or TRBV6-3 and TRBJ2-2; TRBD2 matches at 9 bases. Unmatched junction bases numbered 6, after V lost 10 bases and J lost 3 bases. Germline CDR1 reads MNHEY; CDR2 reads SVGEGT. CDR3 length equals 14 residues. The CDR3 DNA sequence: TGTGCCACGGGTGGACTAGCGTACACCGGGGAGCTGTTTTTT. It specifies CATGGLAYTGELFF.

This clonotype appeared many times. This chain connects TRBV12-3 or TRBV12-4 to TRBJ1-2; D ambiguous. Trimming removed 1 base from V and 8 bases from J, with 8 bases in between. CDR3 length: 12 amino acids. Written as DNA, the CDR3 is TGTGCCAGCAGTTTAGGGTGGGAAGGCTACACCTTC. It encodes CASSLGWEGYTF.

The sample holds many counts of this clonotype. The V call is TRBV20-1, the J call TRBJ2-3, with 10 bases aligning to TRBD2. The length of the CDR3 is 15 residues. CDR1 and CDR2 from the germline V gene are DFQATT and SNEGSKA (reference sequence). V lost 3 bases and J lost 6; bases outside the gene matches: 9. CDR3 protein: CSASGAGGVGDTQYF. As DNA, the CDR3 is TGCAGTGCTAGCGGAGCGGGGGGGGTCGGGGATACGCAGTATTTT.

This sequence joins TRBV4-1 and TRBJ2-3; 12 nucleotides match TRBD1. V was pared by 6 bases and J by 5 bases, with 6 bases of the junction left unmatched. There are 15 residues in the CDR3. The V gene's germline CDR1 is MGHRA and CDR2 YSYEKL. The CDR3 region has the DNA TGCGCCAGCAGAAGGGACAGGGGGCTTGGAGATACGCAGTATTTT. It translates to CASRRDRGLGDTQYF.

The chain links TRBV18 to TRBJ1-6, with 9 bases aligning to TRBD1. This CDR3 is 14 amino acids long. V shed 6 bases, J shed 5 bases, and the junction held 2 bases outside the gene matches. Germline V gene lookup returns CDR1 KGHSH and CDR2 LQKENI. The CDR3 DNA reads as TGTGCCAGCTCCCGGACAGGGGATAATTCACCCCTCCACTTT. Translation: CASSRTGDNSPLHF.

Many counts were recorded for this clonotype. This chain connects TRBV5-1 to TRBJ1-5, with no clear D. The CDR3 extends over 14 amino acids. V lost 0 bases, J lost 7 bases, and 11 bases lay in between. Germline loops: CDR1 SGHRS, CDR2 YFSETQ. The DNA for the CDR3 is TGCGCCAGCAGCTTGGGGGCAGATTTGCAGCCCCAGCATTTT. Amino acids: CASSLGADLQPQHF.

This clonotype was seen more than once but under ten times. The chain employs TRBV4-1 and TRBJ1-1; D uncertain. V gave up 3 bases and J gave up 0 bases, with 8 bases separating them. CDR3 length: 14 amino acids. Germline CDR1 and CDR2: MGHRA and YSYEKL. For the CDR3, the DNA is TGCGCCAGCAGCCAGGGGTCTTTGAACACTGAAGCTTTCTTT. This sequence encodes CASSQGSLNTEAFF.

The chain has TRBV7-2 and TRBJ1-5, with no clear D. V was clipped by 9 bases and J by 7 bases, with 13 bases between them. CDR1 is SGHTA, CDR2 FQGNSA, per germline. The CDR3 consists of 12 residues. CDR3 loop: CASLVLLQPQHF. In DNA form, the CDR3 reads TGTGCCAGTCTCGTATTGTTACAGCCCCAGCATTTT.

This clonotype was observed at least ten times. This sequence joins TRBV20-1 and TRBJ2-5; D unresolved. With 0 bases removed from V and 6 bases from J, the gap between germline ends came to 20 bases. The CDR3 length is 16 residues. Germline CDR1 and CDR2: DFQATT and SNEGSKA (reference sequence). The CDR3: CSARDPGRNGSKTQYF. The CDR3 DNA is TGCAGTGCTAGAGATCCGGGTCGGAACGGTTCGAAGACCCAGTACTTC.

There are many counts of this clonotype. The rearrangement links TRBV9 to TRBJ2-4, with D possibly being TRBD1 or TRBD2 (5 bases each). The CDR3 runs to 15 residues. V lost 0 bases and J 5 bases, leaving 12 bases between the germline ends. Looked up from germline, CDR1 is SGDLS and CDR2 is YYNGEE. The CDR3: CASSVEGRKENIQYF. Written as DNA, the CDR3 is TGTGCCAGCAGCGTAGAGGGACGGAAAGAAAACATTCAGTACTTC.

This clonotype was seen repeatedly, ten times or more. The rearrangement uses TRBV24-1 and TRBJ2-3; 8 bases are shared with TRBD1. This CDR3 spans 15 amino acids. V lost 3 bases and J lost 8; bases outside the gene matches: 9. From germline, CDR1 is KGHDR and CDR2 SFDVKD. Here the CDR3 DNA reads TGTGCCACCAGTGATCCAGGACAGGGTTGGGGTACGCAGTATTTT. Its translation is CATSDPGQGWGTQYF.

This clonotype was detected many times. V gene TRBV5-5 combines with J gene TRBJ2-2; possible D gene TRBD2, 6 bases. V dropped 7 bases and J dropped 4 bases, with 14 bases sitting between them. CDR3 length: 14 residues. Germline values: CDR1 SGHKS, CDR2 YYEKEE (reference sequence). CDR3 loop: CASRWEVATGELFF. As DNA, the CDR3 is TGTGCCAGCCGGTGGGAGGTGGCCACCGGGGAGCTGTTTTTT.

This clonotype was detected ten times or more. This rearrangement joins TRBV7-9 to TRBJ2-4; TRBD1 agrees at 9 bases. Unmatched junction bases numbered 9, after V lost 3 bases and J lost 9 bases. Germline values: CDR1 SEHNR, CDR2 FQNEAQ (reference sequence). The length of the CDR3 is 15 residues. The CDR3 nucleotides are TGTGCCAGCAGCTTCGTCTCGGGACAGGGAGGCATTCAGTACTTC. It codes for CASSFVSGQGGIQYF.

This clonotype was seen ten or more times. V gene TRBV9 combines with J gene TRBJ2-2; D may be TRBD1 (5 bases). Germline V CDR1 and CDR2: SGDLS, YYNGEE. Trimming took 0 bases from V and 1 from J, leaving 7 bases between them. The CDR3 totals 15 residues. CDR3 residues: CASSVVGQNTGELFF. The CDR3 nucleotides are TGTGCCAGCAGCGTAGTCGGACAGAACACCGGGGAGCTGTTTTTT.

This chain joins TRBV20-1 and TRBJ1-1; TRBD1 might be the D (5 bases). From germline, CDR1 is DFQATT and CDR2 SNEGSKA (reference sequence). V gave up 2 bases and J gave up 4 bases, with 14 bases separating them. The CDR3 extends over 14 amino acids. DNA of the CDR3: TGCAGTGCTAGATCTCGGGTCACAGGCACTGAAGCTTTCTTT. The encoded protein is CSARSRVTGTEAFF.

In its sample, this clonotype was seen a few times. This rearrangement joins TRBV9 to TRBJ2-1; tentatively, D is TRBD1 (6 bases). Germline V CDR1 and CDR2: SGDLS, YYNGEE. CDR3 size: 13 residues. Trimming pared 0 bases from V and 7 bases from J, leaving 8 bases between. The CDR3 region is CASSVGQVNEQFF. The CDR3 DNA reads TGTGCCAGCAGCGTAGGACAGGTGAATGAGCAGTTCTTC.

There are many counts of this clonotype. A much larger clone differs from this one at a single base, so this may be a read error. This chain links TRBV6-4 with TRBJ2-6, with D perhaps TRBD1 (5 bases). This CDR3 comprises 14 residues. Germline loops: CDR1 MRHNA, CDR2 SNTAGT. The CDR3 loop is CASSDNSGANALTF. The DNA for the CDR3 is TGTGCCAGCAGTGACAACTCTGGGGCCAACGCCCTGACTTTC.

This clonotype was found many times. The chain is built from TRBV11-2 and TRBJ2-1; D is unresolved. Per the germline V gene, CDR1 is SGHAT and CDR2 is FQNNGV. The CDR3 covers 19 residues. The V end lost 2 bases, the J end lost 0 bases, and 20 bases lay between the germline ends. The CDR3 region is CASSLRSRGFLSSYNEQFF. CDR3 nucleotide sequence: TGTGCCAGCAGCTTACGCTCTAGAGGCTTTCTGAGCTCCTACAATGAGCAGTTCTTC.

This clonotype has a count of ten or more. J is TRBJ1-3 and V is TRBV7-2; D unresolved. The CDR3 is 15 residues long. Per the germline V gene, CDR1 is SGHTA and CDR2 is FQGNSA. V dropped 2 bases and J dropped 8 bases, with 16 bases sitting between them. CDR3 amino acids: CASSLFLGVVDTIYF. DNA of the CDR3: TGTGCCAGCAGCTTATTCCTTGGGGTGGTGGACACCATATATTTT. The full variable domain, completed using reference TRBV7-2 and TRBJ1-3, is GAGVSQSPSNKVTEKGKDVELRCDPISGHTALYWYRQSLGQGLEFLIYFQGNSAPDKSGLPSDRFSAERTGGSVSTLTIQRTQQEDSAVYLCASSLFLGVVDTIYFGEGSWLTVV.

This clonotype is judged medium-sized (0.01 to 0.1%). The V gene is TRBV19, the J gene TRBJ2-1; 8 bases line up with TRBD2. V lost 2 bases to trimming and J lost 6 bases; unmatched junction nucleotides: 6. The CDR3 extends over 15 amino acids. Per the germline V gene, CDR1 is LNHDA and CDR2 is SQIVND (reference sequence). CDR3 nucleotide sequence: TGTGCCAGTAGTATACTGACTAGCGAAGTCAATGAGCAGTTCTTC. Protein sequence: CASSILTSEVNEQFF.

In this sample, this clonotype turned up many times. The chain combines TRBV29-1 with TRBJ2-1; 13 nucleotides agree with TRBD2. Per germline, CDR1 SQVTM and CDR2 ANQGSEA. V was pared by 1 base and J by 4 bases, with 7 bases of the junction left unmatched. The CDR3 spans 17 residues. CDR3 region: CSVEGVRTSGGYNEQFF. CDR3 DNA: TGCAGCGTTGAAGGAGTTCGGACTAGCGGGGGATACAATGAGCAGTTCTTC.